This T cell receptor beta chain was sequenced during a study of glioma-infiltrating T cells after dendritic cell vaccination. Study-wide background: Patients had newly diagnosed or recurrent glioblastoma and received dendritic cell vaccines. The study's findings and limits: No direct clonality-survival link was found; a diverse polyclonal response may matter.

With regard to this clone: What it binds is not known.

The repertoire was sequenced with immunoSEQ multiplex PCR; TCRdb's copy has only in-frame clones and lacks some. This table holds roughly 56,000 clones, 70% to 90% found once. Noted time point: after dendritic cell vaccination, including at tumor progression/relapse. Patients had residual fresh-frozen tumor tissue and more than two years of survival data. This CDR3 is 14 amino acids long. V was shortened by 1 base and J by 3 bases, with 7 bases between the two germline ends. Per germline, CDR1 LNHNV and CDR2 YYDKDF (reference sequence). The sample was blood, taken after dendritic cell vaccination. The sequence was obtained from a human donor with glioblastoma. This chain connects TRBV15 to TRBJ1-5, with D possibly being TRBD1 (5 bases). In nucleotides, the CDR3 is TGTGCCACCAGCAGAGGACAGCTCAATCAGCCCCAGCATTTT. Amino acid sequence: CATSRGQLNQPQHF. Combining the CDR3 with reference TRBV15 and TRBJ1-5 gives the whole variable domain DAMVIQNPRYQVTQFGKPVTLSCSQTLNHNVMYWYQQKSSQAPKLLFHYYDKDFNNEADTPDNFQSRRPNTSFCFLDIRSPGLGDTAMYLCATSRGQLNQPQHFGDGTRLSIL.